This entry lists 4 T cell receptor beta chains sequenced from one sample in a study of CD8 T cell repertoires and HIV-1 epitope variants. Measured with immunoSEQ multiplex PCR; TCRdb has only the in-frame clones, and not every one. The sample shows about 90,000 clones, around 75% of them seen only once. The sequenced sample was uncultured baseline CD8+ T cells from peripheral blood mononuclear cells (PBMCs). The origin of the receptors is a male donor with HIV.

In this sample, this clone turned up a few times. The CDR3 is CAINGDNNEQFF. In DNA, the CDR3 is TGTGCCATCAACGGGGACAACAATGAGCAGTTCTTC. The J gene is TRBJ2-1, the V gene TRBV10-3; perhaps TRBD1 as D (6 bases). Trimming stripped 7 bases from V and 5 bases from J, with 9 bases between. The CDR3 has 12 residues. Per germline, CDR1 ENHRY and CDR2 SYGVKD.

This rearrangement joins TRBV30 to TRBJ1-6; TRBD1 agrees at 8 bases. Germline CDR1 GTSNPN, CDR2 SVGIG (reference sequence). The CDR3 totals 15 residues. The junction had 8 bases not matched to a gene; V was cut back by 5 bases and J by 5 bases. CDR3 nucleotides: TGTGCCTGGTCATCCGGGGGACAGGATAATTCACCCCTCCACTTT. As protein: CAWSSGGQDNSPLHF.

The chain combines TRBV7-8 with TRBJ2-7, with TRBD1 matching over 9 bases. The V and J ends lost 5 bases and 0 bases, in that order; junction bases with no gene match: 8. Germline assignment: CDR1 SGHVS and CDR2 FQNEAQ. The CDR3 contains 16 residues. CDR3 DNA sequence: TGTGCCAGCAGCCCGGCCGGGACAGGGCTCTCCTACGAGCAGTACTTC. Residues: CASSPAGTGLSYEQYF.

The chain employs TRBV7-2 and TRBJ2-6, with D tentatively TRBD1 or TRBD2 (5 bases each). The CDR3 runs to 13 residues. The germline V and J ends were trimmed by 11 bases and 0 bases, with 8 bases remaining between them. Per the germline V gene, CDR1 is SGHTA and CDR2 is FQGNSA. In DNA form, the CDR3 reads TGTGCCGAGGGGAGCTCTGGGGCCAACGTCCTGACTTTC. Encoded protein: CAEGSSGANVLTF.